One and the same sample provided the 9 T cell receptor beta chains below, sequenced in a study of blood T cell repertoires in COVID-19. Data came from immunoSEQ multiplex PCR; TCRdb stores just in-frame clones and leaves some out. This table has about 37,000 clones, approximately 86% appearing once. Sequenced: peripheral blood. The receptors were gathered from a man between 65 and 80 years old with acute or convalescent COVID-19.

The V call is TRBV19, the J call TRBJ1-2; D not resolved. CDR1 is LNHDA and CDR2 is SQIVND in the germline V gene (reference sequence). Trimming left V 1 base short and J 1 base short, with 7 bases between. The CDR3 covers 14 residues. The CDR3 protein is CASSIAQSNYGYTF. The CDR3 region has the DNA TGTGCCAGTAGTATAGCACAGAGTAACTATGGCTACACCTTC. Full variable domain (rest looked up from reference TRBV19 and TRBJ1-2): DGGITQSPKYLFRKEGQNVTLSCEQNLNHDAMYWYRQDPGQGLRLIYYSQIVNDFQKGDIAEGYSVSREKKESFPLTVTSAQKNPTAFYLCASSIAQSNYGYTFGSGTRLTVV.

This chain connects TRBV5-1 to TRBJ2-2, with a possible D match to TRBD1 (5 bases). The CDR3 is made up of 14 amino acids. Germline V gene lookup returns CDR1 SGHRS and CDR2 YFSETQ. The germline V and J ends were trimmed by 2 bases and 8 bases, with 13 bases remaining between them. CDR3 sequence: CASSLYYQGGELFF. The CDR3 DNA is TGCGCCAGCAGCTTATACTACCAGGGAGGGGAGCTGTTTTTT.

This clone was recorded only once. The rearrangement joins TRBV14 to TRBJ2-5, with 8 bases matching TRBD1. V dropped 1 base and J dropped 4; count of bases not matched to a gene: 8. Germline values: CDR1 SGHDN, CDR2 FVKESK. There are 16 residues in the CDR3. The DNA for the CDR3 is TGTGCCAGCAGCCAAGTGACAGGGGATCGGGCAGAGACCCAGTACTTC. Amino acids: CASSQVTGDRAETQYF.

The gene calls are TRBV11-2 and TRBJ1-1, with D unresolved. The CDR3 length is 12 residues. Trimming removed 4 bases at V and 8 bases at J, with 11 bases between. Germline lookup yields CDR1 SGHAT and CDR2 FQNNGV. The CDR3 sequence: CASSSDIKEAFF. The DNA of the CDR3 is TGTGCCAGCAGCTCTGACATAAAAGAAGCTTTCTTT.

This chain connects TRBV7-3 to TRBJ2-2; D uncertain. Germline V lookup: CDR1 SGHTA, CDR2 FQGTGA. The V and J ends lost 4 bases and 6 bases respectively, with 12 bases between them. The length of the CDR3 is 14 residues. In DNA form, the CDR3 reads TGTGCCAGCAGCTCGAGTGTCCCCCCCGGGGAGCTGTTTTTT. Its translation: CASSSSVPPGELFF.

V gene TRBV29-1 combines with J gene TRBJ1-6; 7 bases line up with TRBD1. The germline V gene encodes CDR1 SQVTM and CDR2 ANQGSEA. Trimming cost V 6 bases and J 5 bases; bases outside gene matches: 4. The CDR3 has 13 residues. The CDR3 coding sequence is TGCAGCGTCTCACAGGGGAATAATTCACCCCTCCACTTT. Encoded protein: CSVSQGNNSPLHF.

This clone was observed a single time. CDR3 DNA sequence: TGTGCCAGCAGCGAGTCGAGGACAGGGGCTGAAGCTTTCTTT. Its translation: CASSESRTGAEAFF. The chain couples TRBV5-4 to TRBJ1-1; TRBD1 agrees at 9 bases. Germline V gene lookup returns CDR1 SGHNT and CDR2 YYREEE (reference sequence). The V and J ends lost 4 bases and 6 bases, in that order; junction bases with no gene match: 7. The CDR3 has 14 amino acids. The full variable domain, completed using reference TRBV5-4 and TRBJ1-1, is ETGVTQSPTHLIKTRGQQVTLRCSSQSGHNTVSWYQQALGQGPQFIFQYYREEENGRGNFPPRFSGLQFPNYSSELNVNALELDDSALYLCASSESRTGAEAFFGQGTRLTVV.

The chain links TRBV3-1 (or the pseudogene TRBV3-2) to TRBJ2-1; a possible D gene is TRBD2 (6 bases). The V and J ends lost 6 bases and 8 bases respectively, with 20 bases between them. Germline CDR1 is LGHDT and CDR2 is YNNKEL (reference sequence). This CDR3 has 15 residues. This chain's CDR3 is CASRLAPLFRDEQFF. Written as DNA, the CDR3 is TGTGCCAGCAGACTAGCTCCCTTGTTTCGTGATGAGCAGTTCTTC.

This chain joins TRBV27 and TRBJ2-7, with 11 bases identical to TRBD2. V dropped 7 bases and J dropped 9; count of bases not matched to a gene: 11. The germline CDR1 and CDR2 sequences are MNHEY and SMNVEV (reference sequence). The CDR3 has 14 residues. This chain's CDR3 is CASNPTSGIEVQYF. The CDR3 bases are TGTGCCAGCAACCCGACTAGCGGGATAGAAGTGCAGTACTTC.